The 10 T cell receptor beta chains reported below all come from one sample, sequenced in a study of T cells in Graves' hyperthyroidism and ophthalmopathy. Authors of the study amplified TCR beta CDR3 regions from RNA transcripts. An initial round of RT-PCR targeting the TCR CDR3 relied on the HTBI primer set. A single record per CDR3 protein comes from TCRdb applying MiXCR to the multiplex PCR reads. This sample has about 290,000 distinct CDR3 sequences, with roughly 13% found just once. Sequencing was carried out using blood. The receptors were gathered from a woman aged 40 to 50 with Graves' hyperthyroidism.

Ten or more counts support this clonotype. The germline gene is not matched at one end of the junction; a read error may be the cause. This sequence joins TRBV2 and TRBJ1-1; 7 bases line up with TRBD1. Germline V gene sequence: CDR1 SNHLY, CDR2 FYNNEI. The CDR3 is made up of 14 amino acids. As DNA, the CDR3 is TGTGCCAGCAGGGAAGGACAGGTGAACACTGAAGCTTTCTTT. Protein: CASREGQVNTEAFF.

This clonotype was counted many times. Written as DNA, the CDR3 is TGTGCCAGCATTGGACAGGGAGCCTCCTACGAGCAGTACTTC. Amino acids: CASIGQGASYEQYF. V usage is TRBV28 and J usage is TRBJ2-7, with 8 bases fitting TRBD1. Trimming removed 7 bases from V and 0 bases from J; junction bases left unmatched: 5. The CDR3 totals 14 residues. CDR1 is MDHEN and CDR2 is SYDVKM in the germline V gene. Looking up the rest from reference TRBV28 and TRBJ2-7 gives the full variable domain: DVKVTQSSRYLVKRTGEKVFLECVQDMDHENMFWYRQDPGLGLRLIYFSYDVKMKEKGDIPEGYSVSREKKERFSLILESASTNQTSMYLCASIGQGASYEQYFGPGTRLTVT.

This clonotype was seen ten or more times. V usage is TRBV3-1 and J usage is TRBJ1-1, with D hard to call. Germline loops: CDR1 LGHDT, CDR2 YNNKEL (reference sequence). This CDR3 is built from 15 residues. V gave up 0 bases and J gave up 0 bases, with 8 bases separating them. CDR3 protein: CASSQEDRVNTEAFF. The CDR3 DNA reads TGTGCCAGCAGCCAAGAGGACCGAGTGAACACTGAAGCTTTCTTT.

This clonotype appeared many times. The chain carries TRBV12-3 or TRBV12-4 and TRBJ2-7; D uncertain. Trimming left V 4 bases short and J 3 bases short, with 16 bases between. This CDR3 spans 15 amino acids. The CDR3 sequence: CASSSPRLNNYEQYF. The CDR3 bases are TGTGCCAGCAGTTCCCCCCGACTGAATAACTACGAGCAGTACTTC.

This sequence joins TRBV12-3 or TRBV12-4 and TRBJ1-2; 7 bases are a match to TRBD1. The CDR3 has 18 amino acids. Trimming took 6 bases from V and 0 from J; bases not matched to a gene: 16. DNA for the CDR3: TGTGCCAGCAGCTTAACAAGTCCAGGGGGTGGTGCTAACTATGGCTACACCTTC. It translates to CASSLTSPGGGANYGYTF.

This rearrangement joins TRBV15 to TRBJ2-7, with unresolved D. V dropped 0 bases and J dropped 1 base, with 7 bases sitting between them. This CDR3 contains 14 residues. CDR1 LNHNV and CDR2 YYDKDF come from the germline V gene (reference sequence). The DNA for the CDR3 is TGTGCCACCAGCAGAGATCTGGATTCCTACGAGCAGTACTTC. Translating gives CATSRDLDSYEQYF. Filled out from reference TRBV15 and TRBJ2-7, the complete variable domain reads DAMVIQNPRYQVTQFGKPVTLSCSQTLNHNVMYWYQQKSSQAPKLLFHYYDKDFNNEADTPDNFQSRRPNTSFCFLDIRSPGLGDTAMYLCATSRDLDSYEQYFGPGTRLTVT.

This clonotype showed up many times. The chain is built from TRBV29-1 and TRBJ2-5, with 13 bases that match TRBD2. V trimming: 6 bases; J trimming: 7 bases; junction bases outside the gene matches: 5. There are 13 residues in the CDR3. Germline CDR1 and CDR2: SQVTM and ANQGSEA. The DNA of the CDR3 is TGCAGCGTACTAGCGGGAGGGGTTGGGACCCAGTACTTC. Residues: CSVLAGGVGTQYF.

This clonotype was recorded at least ten times. The chain uses TRBV19 and TRBJ1-1; D gene ambiguous. The germline V gene has CDR1 LNHDA and CDR2 SQIVND (reference sequence). V lost 0 bases to trimming and J lost 5 bases, with 7 bases between them. The CDR3 length is 13 residues. The chain's CDR3 is CASSIDPRTEAFF. CDR3 coding DNA: TGTGCCAGTAGTATAGACCCTCGGACTGAAGCTTTCTTT.

This clonotype has at least ten counts. This sequence joins TRBV6-2 or TRBV6-3 and TRBJ1-1, with D unresolved. Trimming pared 1 base from V and 0 bases from J, leaving 6 bases between. CDR1 MNHEY and CDR2 SVGEGT come from the germline V gene. There are 14 residues in the CDR3. CDR3 loop: CASSYFGVNTEAFF. Written as DNA, the CDR3 is TGTGCCAGCAGTTACTTTGGGGTGAACACTGAAGCTTTCTTT.

This clonotype was observed at least ten times. The chain combines TRBV7-2 with TRBJ2-7; D remains unclear. The CDR3 totals 18 residues. V was clipped by 1 base and J by 0 bases, with 19 bases between them. Germline CDR1 reads SGHTA; CDR2 reads FQGNSA. CDR3 DNA sequence: TGTGCCAGCAGCTTAGGTTATGTTAGACAATCAAGCTCCTACGAGCAGTACTTC. Its protein is CASSLGYVRQSSSYEQYF.